This TCR beta chain was identified during a study of cytomegalovirus exposure and HLA in healthy donors. Across the study: Earlier findings included more than 95 million unique TCR beta sequences obtained from 150 million to 200 million T cells. Study-wide results and limits: Earlier analysis yielded a pattern in which most TCR beta V segments were productive about 87% or about 30% of the time. Sequencing likely generated an artifact that appeared as a cluster of highly shared sequence variants.

PCR primers comprised 60 Vbeta and 13 Jbeta primers. Authors' data handling: A later analysis counted approximately 80 million unique TCR beta chains, some 10 million shared. Clones were sequenced by immunoSEQ multiplex PCR, and TCRdb holds only the in-frame ones, with some missing. V, J and clone size were drawn from that table, and D and trimming were deduced from the DNA. Among over 150,000 clones listed, 60% to 75% were seen once. Concerning this clone itself: The antigen is not known.

The sequenced sample was PBMCs. This receptor was obtained from a woman in her fifties or sixties in good health and CMV-seropositive.

The CDR3 here is CASLGPGQGFNEQFF. The CDR3 nucleotides are TGTGCCAGCTTAGGCCCGGGACAGGGGTTCAATGAGCAGTTCTTC. V gene TRBV6-1 combines with J gene TRBJ2-1; TRBD1 matches at 10 bases. Germline V lookup: CDR1 MNHNS, CDR2 SASEGT. This CDR3 has 15 residues. With 8 bases clipped from V and 6 bases from J, the junction kept 10 bases outside the gene matches.